This T cell receptor beta chain was sequenced for a study of T cells in Graves' hyperthyroidism and ophthalmopathy. Germline CDR1 MNHEY, CDR2 SMNVEV (reference sequence). The CDR3 has 18 amino acids. Deletions cut 5 bases from V and 0 bases from J, with 17 bases between. Study results and limitations: The model made its ophthalmopathy prediction, and onset followed a median approximately six months later.

This clonotype showed up many times. Its antigen is as yet unknown. It was RNA transcripts that yielded the amplified TCR beta CDR3 regions. HTBI primers drove first-round RT-PCR of the TCR CDR3. TCRdb independently ran MiXCR on the multiplex PCR reads; one entry per CDR3 protein. Among about 380,000 distinct CDR3 sequences listed, about 13% were seen once. This sequence originates from a man aged 30 to 39 with Graves' hyperthyroidism that later progressed to Graves' ophthalmopathy. The sample was blood. The chain uses TRBV27 and TRBJ2-6, with TRBD1 as a possible D gene (6 bases). The CDR3 loop is CASSPRTANPSGANVLTF. The CDR3 region has the DNA TGTGCCAGCAGTCCAAGGACAGCCAACCCCTCTGGGGCCAACGTCCTGACTTTC.